These T cell receptor beta chains were read from a single sample in a study of blood T cell repertoires in COVID-19. The assay was immunoSEQ multiplex PCR, and TCRdb's table has in-frame clones only and misses some. This sample has 200,000 to 250,000 clones, with about four fifths found just once. Specimen: PBMCs or T cells enriched from blood (not recorded which). The receptors come from a woman in her 40s who had recovered from COVID-19. Each CDR3 is given with its conserved first and last residue. A D gene is named only where the DNA matches it firmly. Expanded clones get a size class; other rows say once, few or many, or leave the size out.

V	J	size	D	DNA	CDR3
TRBV28	TRBJ2-3	NA	TRBD2	TGTGCCAGCAGTTTCTCGCCACTAGAGTGGCTAGCGGGGGACACAGATACGCAGTATTTT	CASSFSPLEWLAGDTDTQYF
TRBV4-1	TRBJ2-1	NA	TRBD2	TGCGCCAGCAGCCAAGTGGGGGGGAGGACTAGAGTTCCCAATGAGCAGTTCTTC	CASSQVGGRTRVPNEQFF
TRBV9	TRBJ2-3	NA	NA	TGTGCCAGCAGCCGACTAGCAGATACGCAGTATTTT	CASSRLADTQYF
TRBV4-1	TRBJ2-1	NA	NA	TGCGCCAGCAGCCAATTATTAATCTACAATGAGCAGTTCTTC	CASSQLLIYNEQFF
TRBV21-1	TRBJ2-1	NA	NA	TGTGCCAGCAGCAAAGCAGGACTAGCGGACTCCTACAATGAGCAGTTCTTC	CASSKAGLADSYNEQFF
TRBV2	TRBJ2-3	NA	TRBD1	TGTGCCAGCAGTGATCAGGGACAGGGGGCAGATACGCAGTATTTT	CASSDQGQGADTQYF
TRBV7-8	TRBJ2-5	NA	NA	TGTGCCAGCAGCTTAGGGCCCCCGGGTTTCCAAGAGACCCAGTACTTC	CASSLGPPGFQETQYF
TRBV12-3/TRBV12-4	TRBJ2-7	NA	NA	TGTGCCAGCAGTTTCGGGTCCTACGAGCAGTACTTC	CASSFGSYEQYF
TRBV27	TRBJ1-2	NA	NA	TGTGCCAGCAGTTTATATAGAGGCAGGGCGGATGGCTACACCTTC	CASSLYRGRADGYTF
TRBV3-1/TRBV3-2	TRBJ2-1	NA	TRBD2	TGTGCCAGCAGCCAAGGATTGGGACTACCGGCCTACAATGAGCAGTTCTTC	CASSQGLGLPAYNEQFF
TRBV27	TRBJ1-1	NA	NA	TGTGCCAGTAGAGGGAACACTGAAGCTTTCTTT	CASRGNTEAFF
TRBV27	TRBJ2-5	few	NA	TGTGCCAGCAGTTTAAGGGGCTCCACTCGGGAGACCCAGTACTTC	CASSLRGSTRETQYF
TRBV7-9	TRBJ2-3	NA	TRBD2	TGTGCCAGCAGCTTGACTAGCGGGACGGATACGCAGTATTTT	CASSLTSGTDTQYF
TRBV4-2	TRBJ2-1	NA	NA	TGTGCCAGCAGCCCGGACTCAACTAGCTTCGGGCAGTTCTTC	CASSPDSTSFGQFF
TRBV15	TRBJ1-2	NA	TRBD1	TGTGCCACCAGCAGCGAGTATAGGGACAGCAGAATTGGCTACACCTTC	CATSSEYRDSRIGYTF
TRBV6-1	TRBJ1-4	few	NA	TGTGCCAGCAGTGAAGCCCTGCAGGGAGGTGAAAAACTGTTTTTT	CASSEALQGGEKLFF
TRBV29-1	TRBJ2-7	NA	NA	TGCAGCGTTGATTCGGGCGGGGACGACTACGAGCAGTACTTC	CSVDSGGDDYEQYF
TRBV7-9	TRBJ2-1	NA	TRBD2	TGTGCCAGCAGATCGCGAGCGGGAGGGCCGGTCAATGAGCAGTTCTTC	CASRSRAGGPVNEQFF
TRBV7-2	TRBJ2-1	NA	TRBD2	TGTGCCAGCAGCTTAGACGCGGGAGGGTACAATGAGCAGTTCTTC	CASSLDAGGYNEQFF
TRBV24-1	TRBJ2-7	NA	TRBD2	TGTGCCACCAGTGGACGGGGGGAACACGAGCAGTACTTC	CATSGRGEHEQYF
TRBV5-4	TRBJ2-1	NA	TRBD1	TGTGCCAGCAACCTCGGCCCCAGGACAGGGTTTGACAATGAGCAGTTCTTC	CASNLGPRTGFDNEQFF
TRBV27	TRBJ2-2	NA	NA	TGTGCCAGCAGTTTGGAATACAGGGATTGGTACACCGGGGAGCTGTTTTTT	CASSLEYRDWYTGELFF
TRBV4-1	TRBJ1-1	NA	NA	TGCGCCAGCAGCCAAGAGTTTTGGGGGGCTGAAGCTTTCTTT	CASSQEFWGAEAFF
TRBV24-1	TRBJ1-5	NA	NA	TGTGCCACCAGTCGGCGGGGGGCTGGGATTCAGCCCCAGCATTTT	CATSRRGAGIQPQHF
TRBV7-6	TRBJ2-5	NA	NA	TGTGCCAGCAGCTCAGCGGGCAGGGGAGAGACCCAGTACTTC	CASSSAGRGETQYF